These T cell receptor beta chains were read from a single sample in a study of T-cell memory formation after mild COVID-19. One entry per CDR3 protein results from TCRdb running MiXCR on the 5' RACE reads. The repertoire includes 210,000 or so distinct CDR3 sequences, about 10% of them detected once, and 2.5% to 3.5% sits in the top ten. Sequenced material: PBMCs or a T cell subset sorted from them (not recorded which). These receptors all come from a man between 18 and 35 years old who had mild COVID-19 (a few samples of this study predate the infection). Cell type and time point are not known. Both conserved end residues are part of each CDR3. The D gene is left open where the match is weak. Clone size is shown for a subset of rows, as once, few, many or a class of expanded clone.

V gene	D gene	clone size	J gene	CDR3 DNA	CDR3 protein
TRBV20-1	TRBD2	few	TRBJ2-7	TGCAGTGCTGCCCGACTAGCGGGGACCTACGAGCAGTACTTC	CSAARLAGTYEQYF
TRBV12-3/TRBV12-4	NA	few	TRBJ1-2	TGTGCCAGCAGCCGCGGGTTGGTGAACTATGGCTACACCTTC	CASSRGLVNYGYTF
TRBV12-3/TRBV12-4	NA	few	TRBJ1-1	TGTGCCAGCAGTTTCCGGGGCGAAGCTTTCTTT	CASSFRGEAFF
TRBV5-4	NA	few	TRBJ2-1	TGTGCCAGCAGCTATCTAGCAAATGAGCAGTTCTTC	CASSYLANEQFF
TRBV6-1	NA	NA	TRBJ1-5	TGTGCCAGCAAGAGAAGGGAAAGCAATCAGCCCCAGCATTTT	CASKRRESNQPQHF
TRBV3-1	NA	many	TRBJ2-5	TGTGCCAGCGGCTACTGGAGGGAGACCCAGTACTTC	CASGYWRETQYF
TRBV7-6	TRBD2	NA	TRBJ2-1	TGTGCCAGTGATAGCGGGGGAATCGTCAATGAGCAGTTCTTC	CASDSGGIVNEQFF
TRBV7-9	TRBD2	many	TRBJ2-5	TGTGCCAGCAGCTTAGGTCTCCCTAGCGGCCGAACAAAAGAGACCCAGTACTTC	CASSLGLPSGRTKETQYF
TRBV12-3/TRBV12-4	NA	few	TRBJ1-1	TGTGCCAGCAGCCCCAGGAGATACACTGAAGCTTTCTTT	CASSPRRYTEAFF
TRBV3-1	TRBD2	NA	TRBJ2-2	TGTGCCAGCAGCCAAGTCCCCCGGGGGGGCGCCGGGGAGCTGTTTTTT	CASSQVPRGGAGELFF
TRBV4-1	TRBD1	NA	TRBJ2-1	TGCGCCAGCTCTTTCCAGGGGGCATGGAATGAGCAGTTCTTC	CASSFQGAWNEQFF
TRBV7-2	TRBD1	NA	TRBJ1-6	TGTGCCAGCAGCCTACAGGGGAATTCATCACCCCTCCACTTT	CASSLQGNSSPLHF
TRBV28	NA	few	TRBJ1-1	TGTGCCAGCAGTTCGGGATACGCGGACACTGAAGCTTTCTTT	CASSSGYADTEAFF
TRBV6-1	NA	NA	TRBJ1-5	TGTGCCAGCAGTTTATTAGACATCGGCAATCAGCCCCAGCATTTT	CASSLLDIGNQPQHF
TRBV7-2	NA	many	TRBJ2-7	TGTGCCAGCACCAGGAACTCCTACTCCTACGAGCAGTACTTC	CASTRNSYSYEQYF
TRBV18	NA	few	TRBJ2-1	TGTGCCAGCTCACCGGCCCTACAAATGAATGAGCAGTTCTTC	CASSPALQMNEQFF
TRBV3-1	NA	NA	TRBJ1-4	TGTGCCAGCAGCGATTCACCGACAGGCGATTATGAAAAACTGTTTTTT	CASSDSPTGDYEKLFF
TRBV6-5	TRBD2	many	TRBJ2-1	TGTGCCAGCAGTTTTACCGGGACTAACTACAATGAGCAGTTCTTC	CASSFTGTNYNEQFF
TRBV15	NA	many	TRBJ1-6	TGTGCCACCAGCAGAGCTCCGAGACGGGATAATTCACCCCTCCACTTT	CATSRAPRRDNSPLHF
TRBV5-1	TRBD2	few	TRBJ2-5	TGCGCCAGCAGTTTCACTAGCGGGCAAGAGACCCAGTACTTC	CASSFTSGQETQYF
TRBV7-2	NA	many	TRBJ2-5	TGTGCCAGCAGCCCTGGGACGAGGGGGTCGGCCCAGTACTTC	CASSPGTRGSAQYF
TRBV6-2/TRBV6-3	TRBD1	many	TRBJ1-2	TGTGCCAGCAGTTACTCCGCAGGGGACAGTACACCGAACTATGGCTACACCTTC	CASSYSAGDSTPNYGYTF
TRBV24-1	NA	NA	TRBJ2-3	TGTGCCACCAGTGACCCCGTACAGACAGATACGCAGTATTTT	CATSDPVQTDTQYF
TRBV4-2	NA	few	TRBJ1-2	TGTGCCAGCAGCCAAGCCCACAGCAGGTCGGACTATGGCTACACCTTC	CASSQAHSRSDYGYTF
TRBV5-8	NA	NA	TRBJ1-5	TGTGCCAGCAGCCCTGGGTTCGATCAGCCCCAGCATTTT	CASSPGFDQPQHF
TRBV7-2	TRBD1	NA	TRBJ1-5	TGTGCCAGCAGCGGATCTACCGGGACAGTGGGGACACCCCAGCATTTT	CASSGSTGTVGTPQHF